This TCR beta chain comes out of a study of T cells in Graves' hyperthyroidism and ophthalmopathy. It was RNA transcripts that yielded the amplified TCR beta CDR3 regions. RT-PCR in the first round (using the HTBI primer set) targeted the TCR CDR3. TCRdb ran MiXCR on the multiplex PCR reads and lists one entry per CDR3 protein. The data hold under 750,000 distinct CDR3 sequences, with 15% to 20% observed a single time. On this clonotype: The antigen remains unidentified.

Points from the study as a whole: Appearing also in blood were most of the thyroid clonotypes expanded above 0.001.

Germline V CDR1 and CDR2: LNHDA, SQIVND (reference sequence). The CDR3 spans 14 residues. Trimming cost V 3 bases and J 4 bases, with 12 bases left between them. The rearrangement links TRBV19 to TRBJ1-1, with D possibly TRBD1 on 5 matching bases. Sequenced: blood. The clonotype comes from a woman between 45 and 65 years old with Graves' hyperthyroidism that later progressed to Graves' ophthalmopathy. Here the CDR3 reads CASSMIGASTEAFF. DNA of the CDR3: TGTGCCAGTAGTATGATAGGGGCCAGCACTGAAGCTTTCTTT. Looking up the rest from reference TRBV19 and TRBJ1-1 gives the full variable domain: DGGITQSPKYLFRKEGQNVTLSCEQNLNHDAMYWYRQDPGQGLRLIYYSQIVNDFQKGDIAEGYSVSREKKESFPLTVTSAQKNPTAFYLCASSMIGASTEAFFGQGTRLTVV.